This record concerns one TCR beta chain sequence. Its antigen is not known. From RNA transcripts, TCR beta CDR3 regions were amplified. The HTBI primer set served for first-round RT-PCR of the TCR CDR3. Each CDR3 protein gets one entry after TCRdb re-called the multiplex PCR reads with MiXCR. The sample includes more than 550,000 distinct CDR3 sequences, about 17% of them seen just once. The study enrolled patients aged 18 to 65 with newly diagnosed hyperthyroidism of under 2 months' duration. Patients having uncontrolled infection, another autoimmune disease, pregnancy or lactation were not included. PBMCs were obtained from over 8.5 ml fresh peripheral blood. These data come from a study of T cells in Graves' hyperthyroidism and ophthalmopathy. In germline, CDR1 is WSHSY, CDR2 SAAADI. The length of the CDR3 is 15 residues. J gave up 2 bases and V 3 bases, and 4 bases lay outside the gene matches. General observations from the study: Within blood appeared most thyroid clonotypes that had expanded above 0.001.

The sequence came from a woman between 45 and 65 years old with Graves' hyperthyroidism that later progressed to Graves' ophthalmopathy. The gene calls are TRBV10-2 and TRBJ2-5; 9 nucleotides line up with TRBD2. Sequenced input: blood. This chain's CDR3 is CASSDPAGGQETQYF. The CDR3 DNA sequence: TGCGCCAGCAGTGATCCCGCGGGGGGGCAAGAGACCCAGTACTTC.